A selection of T cell receptor beta chains follows, all from one sample in a study of T cells in localized non-small cell lung cancer. Clones were read by immunoSEQ multiplex PCR, and TCRdb kept only the in-frame ones, dropping some. The sample comprises about 14,000 clones, about 28% of which are singletons, and more than 5.5% rests with the top ten. This specimen consisted of lung tumor tissue, obtained before any cancer treatment. These receptors were taken from a female donor older than 55 with stage I lung adenocarcinoma. CDR3s include the opening cysteine and the closing phenylalanine or tryptophan. A D gene is named only where the DNA matches it firmly. Clone size appears in some rows only: once, few, many, or a class for an expanded clone.

cdr3_nt	cdr3_aa	v_call	d_call	clone_size	j_call
TGTGCCAGCAGCCCAGACAGGGGCATTATGAACACTGAAGCTTTCTTT	CASSPDRGIMNTEAFF	TRBV9	TRBD1	few	TRBJ1-1
TGTGCCAGTAGCCTGGGGTTGACAGCTTATAGCAATCAGCCCCAGCATTTT	CASSLGLTAYSNQPQHF	TRBV19	-	-	TRBJ1-5
TGTGCCAGCAGCCGAGAGACAGGGAAGGACACTGAAGCTTTCTTT	CASSRETGKDTEAFF	TRBV11-3	TRBD1	few	TRBJ1-1
TGTGCCAGCAGCGTAGCTACAGGGTTGAACACTGAAGCTTTCTTT	CASSVATGLNTEAFF	TRBV9	-	medium-sized	TRBJ1-1
TGCGCCAGCAGCTTGGACAGTCAGAACACTGAAGCTTTCTTT	CASSLDSQNTEAFF	TRBV5-1	-	few	TRBJ1-1
TGTGCCAGCTCACCTTCGACGGAAGCTAACTATGGCTACACCTTC	CASSPSTEANYGYTF	TRBV18	-	once	TRBJ1-2
TGTGCCAGCAGGGAACAGGGAGTAGAGAGGAGAGAGACCCAGTACTTC	CASREQGVERRETQYF	TRBV9	-	-	TRBJ2-5
TGTGCCAGCAGCCCCTGGGAGGTAGCAGATACGCAGTATTTT	CASSPWEVADTQYF	TRBV11-3	-	medium-sized	TRBJ2-3
TGTGCCAGCAGCTTAACGCGGGGGTCCTACGAGCAGTACTTC	CASSLTRGSYEQYF	TRBV11-3	TRBD2	few	TRBJ2-7
TGTGCCAGCAGCTTAGGGCCCCCCGGGACTAGCGGGAGGTCCTACGAGCAGTACTTC	CASSLGPPGTSGRSYEQYF	TRBV11-3	TRBD2	-	TRBJ2-7
TGTGCCAGCAGCTTAGTTCGTGGGAACACCGGGGAGCTGTTTTTT	CASSLVRGNTGELFF	TRBV11-3	-	many	TRBJ2-2
TGTGCCAGCAGCTTAAATCGCGGGGGAGGAAATGAGCAGTTCTTC	CASSLNRGGGNEQFF	TRBV11-3	TRBD2	medium-sized	TRBJ2-1
TGTGCCAGCAGCTTTAGGACTAGCTCCTACGAGCAGTACTTC	CASSFRTSSYEQYF	TRBV11-3	TRBD2	-	TRBJ2-7
TGTGCCAGTAGTATCCCGGGGTCTAAGCAGTACTTC	CASSIPGSKQYF	TRBV19	-	few	TRBJ2-7
TGTGCCAGCAGTGCCCCCATGAGAGAGCAGTACTTC	CASSAPMREQYF	TRBV6-8	-	-	TRBJ2-7
TGTGCCAGCAGCTCGCCAGGGGCGTCTGGGGCCAACGTCCTGACTTTC	CASSSPGASGANVLTF	TRBV11-3	-	many	TRBJ2-6
TGTGCCAGCAGCTTACTCGGCAGAGAGGGCAGGAATGAGCAGTTCTTC	CASSLLGREGRNEQFF	TRBV11-3	-	few	TRBJ2-1
TGTGCCTGGAGGGGACAGTTAGGCACTGAAGCTTTCTTT	CAWRGQLGTEAFF	TRBV30	TRBD1	-	TRBJ1-1
TGCGCCAGCAGCCAAGAACGGGAGGTCGGGGAAAAACTGTTTTTT	CASSQEREVGEKLFF	TRBV1	-	-	TRBJ1-4
TGTGCCAGCAGTTACCCGGGAGGCGGGAACACTGAAGCTTTCTTT	CASSYPGGGNTEAFF	TRBV6-8	-	few	TRBJ1-1
TGTGCCAGCGGGTCCCCATGGGATGAGCAGTTCTTC	CASGSPWDEQFF	TRBV9	-	few	TRBJ2-1
TGTGCCAGCAGCCTGGGGGCGCAGACTGAAGCTTTCTTT	CASSLGAQTEAFF	TRBV16	-	-	TRBJ1-1
TGCAGCGCCAGACCGTCGGGGGCGTACACTGAAGCTTTCTTT	CSARPSGAYTEAFF	TRBV29-1	-	-	TRBJ1-1
TGTGCCAGCAGTCGACGGACGAGCTCCTACAATGAGCAGTTCTTC	CASSRRTSSYNEQFF	TRBV25-1	-	-	TRBJ2-1
TGCGCCAGCAGCTCGACAGGGGTGAACACTGAAGCTTTCTTT	CASSSTGVNTEAFF	TRBV5-1	TRBD1	few	TRBJ1-1
TGCGCCAGCAGCCAAGCAGGGGGCGGATCACCCCTCCACTTT	CASSQAGGGSPLHF	TRBV4-1	TRBD1	few	TRBJ1-6
TGTGCCAGCAGTCTTGACAGGGTTAACACCATATATTTT	CASSLDRVNTIYF	TRBV6-8	TRBD1	few	TRBJ1-3
TGTGCCAGCAGCTTAGAAGCAGGTAGTTCCTACGAGCAGTACTTC	CASSLEAGSSYEQYF	TRBV11-3	-	many	TRBJ2-7
TGTGCCAGCTCCCCCGGGCCCACTCAGAGAGTTGAAGCTTTCTTT	CASSPGPTQRVEAFF	TRBV18	-	-	TRBJ1-1
TGTGCCAGCAGCTTAGAGGTGGGGACGAACACTGAAGCTTTCTTT	CASSLEVGTNTEAFF	TRBV11-3	-	-	TRBJ1-1
TGTGCCACCAGCAGAGGGGGGAAAGGGTCTGAAGCTTTCTTT	CATSRGGKGSEAFF	TRBV15	-	-	TRBJ1-1
TGTGCCAGTAGTTTCCGACTAGCGCACTACGAGCAGTACTTC	CASSFRLAHYEQYF	TRBV19	TRBD2	-	TRBJ2-7
TGTGCCAGCAGCAAAGGACTGCAATACGAGCAGTACTTC	CASSKGLQYEQYF	TRBV14	-	few	TRBJ2-7
TGTGCCTGGAGTGTACTTGGGAGGGGACCGGACACTGAAGCTTTCTTT	CAWSVLGRGPDTEAFF	TRBV30	-	few	TRBJ1-1
TGTGCCAGCTCACCGAAGACAGGGGGAGAACCTGAAGCTTTCTTT	CASSPKTGGEPEAFF	TRBV18	TRBD1	-	TRBJ1-1
TGTGCCAGCAACGACCCCGGGACAGGGACGAGAGGCACTGAAGCTTTCTTT	CASNDPGTGTRGTEAFF	TRBV11-3	TRBD1	few	TRBJ1-1
TGTGCCAGCAGCCCGCGTCCTAACACCGGGGAGCTGTTTTTT	CASSPRPNTGELFF	TRBV9	-	-	TRBJ2-2
TGCAGCGTGTCACACCGGGCCCTAAGGGATGAAGCTTTCTTT	CSVSHRALRDEAFF	TRBV29-1	-	few	TRBJ1-1
TGTGCCAGCTCACCACCAGCCGGGACAGATACGCAGTATTTT	CASSPPAGTDTQYF	TRBV18	-	-	TRBJ2-3
TGTGCCAGCAGCCCCCGCAAGGGAGAGACCCAGTACTTC	CASSPRKGETQYF	TRBV2	-	few	TRBJ2-5
TGTGCCAGCTCTCCGGCATCCGAACGGCGCTACAATGAGCAGTTCTTC	CASSPASERRYNEQFF	TRBV18	-	-	TRBJ2-1
TGTGCCAGCTGCCGAGCGGGGGGCCTAGAGACCCAGTACTTC	CASCRAGGLETQYF	TRBV6-8	TRBD2	few	TRBJ2-5
TGTGCCAGCAGTTCCCAACCGGGACTAGCGGGAGTCACTAACTACGAGCAGTACTTC	CASSSQPGLAGVTNYEQYF	TRBV11-3	TRBD2	-	TRBJ2-7
TGTGCCAGCAACCCACAGGGTACCTACGAGCAGTACTTC	CASNPQGTYEQYF	TRBV9	-	few	TRBJ2-7